Reported below is one T cell receptor beta chain. As processed by the authors: Quantification of nucleated cells was approximated via reference gene primer amplification. The repertoire was sequenced with immunoSEQ multiplex PCR; TCRdb's copy has only in-frame clones and lacks some. That table is the source of V, J and clone size, and D and trimming were worked out from the DNA. Of some 310,000 clones in the sample, around 90% were seen once. This specimen comes from a study of blood T cell repertoires in COVID-19. Study in general: Researchers got acute and convalescent COVID-19 samples from the United States, Italy and Spain. Sources were T cells, B-cell-depleted T cells, or PBMCs; the material itself was cDNA or gDNA.

Per the germline V gene, CDR1 is LNHDA and CDR2 is SQIVND (reference sequence). The ends were cut back, 6 bases at V and 0 bases at J, with 14 bases in the middle. The CDR3 is 15 amino acids. The origin of this receptor is a woman under 40 with COVID-19, enrolled during active disease. Sequencing input: peripheral blood. The chain uses TRBV19 and TRBJ1-1; weak D call: TRBD1 (5 bases). CDR3 residues: CASRTPQGMNTEAFF. CDR3 in DNA: TGTGCCAGTAGGACTCCCCAGGGAATGAACACTGAAGCTTTCTTT.